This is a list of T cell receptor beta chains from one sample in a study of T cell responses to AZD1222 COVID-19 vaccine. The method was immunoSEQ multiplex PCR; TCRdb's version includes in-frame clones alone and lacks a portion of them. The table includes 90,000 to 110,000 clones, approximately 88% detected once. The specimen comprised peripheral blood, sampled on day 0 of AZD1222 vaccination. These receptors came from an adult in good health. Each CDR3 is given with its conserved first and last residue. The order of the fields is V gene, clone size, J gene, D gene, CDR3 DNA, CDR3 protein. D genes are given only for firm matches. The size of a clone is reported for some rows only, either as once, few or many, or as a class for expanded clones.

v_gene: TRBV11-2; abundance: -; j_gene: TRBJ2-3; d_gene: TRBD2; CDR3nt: TGTGCCAGCAGCTTTCGGACTAGAAGCACAGATACGCAGTATTTT; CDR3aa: CASSFRTRSTDTQYF
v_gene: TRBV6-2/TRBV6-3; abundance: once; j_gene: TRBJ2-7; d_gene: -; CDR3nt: TGTGCCAGCAGTCGGACTGCGGTGAGCTACGAGCAGTACTTC; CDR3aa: CASSRTAVSYEQYF
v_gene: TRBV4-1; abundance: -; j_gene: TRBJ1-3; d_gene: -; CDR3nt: TGCGCCAGCAGCCAAGAGCGGAGGTCCACTAGAAACACCATATATTTT; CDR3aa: CASSQERRSTRNTIYF
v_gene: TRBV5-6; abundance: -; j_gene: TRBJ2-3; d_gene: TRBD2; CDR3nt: TGTGCCGCTCAGGAGGGAGCGGGGGGAGGCCCAGATACGCAGTATTTT; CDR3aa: CAAQEGAGGGPDTQYF
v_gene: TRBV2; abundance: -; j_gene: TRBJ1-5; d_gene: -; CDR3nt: TGTGCCAGCAGCGGCAGGGCCGGCAATCAGCCCCAGCATTTT; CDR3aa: CASSGRAGNQPQHF
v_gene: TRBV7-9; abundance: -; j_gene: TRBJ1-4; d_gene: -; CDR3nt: TGTGCCAGCAGCTTAAATCAGGGTAATGAAAAACTGTTTTTT; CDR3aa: CASSLNQGNEKLFF
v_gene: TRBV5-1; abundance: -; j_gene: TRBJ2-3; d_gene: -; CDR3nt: TGCGCCAGCAGCTTGGGCAGCCTCGGGGGCACAGATACGCAGTATTTT; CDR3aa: CASSLGSLGGTDTQYF
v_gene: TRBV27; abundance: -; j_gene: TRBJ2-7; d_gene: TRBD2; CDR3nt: TGTGCCAGCAGTGACGGACTAGCCTCCTACGAGCAGTACTTC; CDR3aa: CASSDGLASYEQYF
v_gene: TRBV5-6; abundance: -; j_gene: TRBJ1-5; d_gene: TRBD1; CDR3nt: TGTGCCAGCAGCGGGAGGGACAGAGATCAGCCCCAGCATTTT; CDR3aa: CASSGRDRDQPQHF
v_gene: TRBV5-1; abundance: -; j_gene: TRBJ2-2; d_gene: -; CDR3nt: TGCGCCAGCAGCTCACCGCAGGGGGGGACCGGGGAGCTGTTTTTT; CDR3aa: CASSSPQGGTGELFF
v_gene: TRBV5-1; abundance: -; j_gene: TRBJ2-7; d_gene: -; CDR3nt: TGCGCCAGCAGCTTGGACTACGACGAGCAGTACTTC; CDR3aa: CASSLDYDEQYF
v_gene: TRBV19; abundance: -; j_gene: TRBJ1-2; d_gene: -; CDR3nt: TGTGCCAGTAGTATTACGTCTAACTATGGCTACACCTTC; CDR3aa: CASSITSNYGYTF
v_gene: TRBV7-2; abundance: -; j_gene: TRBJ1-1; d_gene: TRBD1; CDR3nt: TGTGCCAGCAGCTTCCTGACAGGGGCCATCTTATTAGCTTTCTTT; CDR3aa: CASSFLTGAILLAFF
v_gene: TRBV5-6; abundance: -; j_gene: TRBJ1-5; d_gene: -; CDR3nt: TGTGCCAGCAGCTTGGTGGATCAGCCCCAGCATTTT; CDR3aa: CASSLVDQPQHF
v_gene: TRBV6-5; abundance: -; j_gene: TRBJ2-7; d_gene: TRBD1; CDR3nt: TGTGCCAGCAGGACCGGGACAGCTTCCTACGAGCAGTACTTC; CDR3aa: CASRTGTASYEQYF
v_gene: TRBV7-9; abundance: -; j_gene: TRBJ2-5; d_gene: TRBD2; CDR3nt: TGTGCCAGCAGCTTAGCTGGCGGGGGGGCCCGGGAGACCCAGTACTTC; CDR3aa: CASSLAGGGARETQYF
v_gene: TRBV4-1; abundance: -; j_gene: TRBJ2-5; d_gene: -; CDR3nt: TGCGCCAGCAGCCAAGATCTCAGGGAGACCCAGTACTTC; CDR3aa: CASSQDLRETQYF
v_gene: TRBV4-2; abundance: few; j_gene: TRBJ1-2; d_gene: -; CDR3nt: TGTGCCAGCAGCCAAGATAGGCCGGTAGAGAGCCACTATGGCTACACCTTC; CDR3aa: CASSQDRPVESHYGYTF
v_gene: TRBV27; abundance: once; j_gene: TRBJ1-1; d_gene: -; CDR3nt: TGTGCCAGCCGACGTCTCCAGGGATATAACACTGAAGCTTTCTTT; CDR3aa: CASRRLQGYNTEAFF
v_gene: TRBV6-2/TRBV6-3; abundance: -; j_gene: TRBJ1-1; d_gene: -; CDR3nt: TGTGCCAGCAGTTACGGACCTGAAGCTTTCTTT; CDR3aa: CASSYGPEAFF
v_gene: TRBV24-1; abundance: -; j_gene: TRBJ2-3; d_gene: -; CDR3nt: TGTGCCACCAGTGTCGGCGGGAATGAAGATACGCAGTATTTT; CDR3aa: CATSVGGNEDTQYF
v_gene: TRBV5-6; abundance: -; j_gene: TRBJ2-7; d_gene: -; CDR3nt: TGTGCCAGCAGCTTGGTAGGCCACGAGCAGTACTTC; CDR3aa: CASSLVGHEQYF
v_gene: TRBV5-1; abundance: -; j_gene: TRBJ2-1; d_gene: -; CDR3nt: TGCGCCAGCAGCTTGTCCTATGAGCAGTTCTTC; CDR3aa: CASSLSYEQFF
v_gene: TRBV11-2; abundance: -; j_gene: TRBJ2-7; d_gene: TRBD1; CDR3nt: TGTGCCAGCAGTCAATCTGGGACAGGGGCCGAGCAGTACTTC; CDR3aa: CASSQSGTGAEQYF
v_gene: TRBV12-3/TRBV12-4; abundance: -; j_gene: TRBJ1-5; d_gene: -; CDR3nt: TGTGCCAGCAGACAACGGGCCAATCAGCCCCAGCATTTT; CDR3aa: CASRQRANQPQHF
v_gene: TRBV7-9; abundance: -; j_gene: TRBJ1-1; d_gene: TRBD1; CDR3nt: TGTGGAGGACAGGGGGCCCTGGACACTGAAGCTTTCTTT; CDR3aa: CGGQGALDTEAFF
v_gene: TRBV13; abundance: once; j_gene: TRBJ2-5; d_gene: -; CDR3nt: TGTGCCAGCAGCCCACAATCGGGACAAATCCAAGAGACCCAGTACTTC; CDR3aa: CASSPQSGQIQETQYF
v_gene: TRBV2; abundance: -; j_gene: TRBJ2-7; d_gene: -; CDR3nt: TGTGCCAGCCCCCCAAACCAGGGTTCTAGGTACGAGCAGTACTTC; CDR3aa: CASPPNQGSRYEQYF
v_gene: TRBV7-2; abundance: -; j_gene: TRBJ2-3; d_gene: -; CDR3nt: TGTGCCAGCAGCCCCCGCCGGAGCACAGATACGCAGTATTTT; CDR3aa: CASSPRRSTDTQYF
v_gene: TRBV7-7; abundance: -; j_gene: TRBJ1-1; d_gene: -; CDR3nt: TGTGCTAGCAGACTGACAGTTATGAACACTGAAGCTTTCTTT; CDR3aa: CASRLTVMNTEAFF
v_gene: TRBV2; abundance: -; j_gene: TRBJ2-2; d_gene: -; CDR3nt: TGTGCCAGCACCTCCCATCTGGTACTAGGGCAGGGCACCGGGGAGCTGTTTTTT; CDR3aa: CASTSHLVLGQGTGELFF
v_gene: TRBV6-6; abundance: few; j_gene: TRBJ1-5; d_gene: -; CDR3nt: TGTGCCAGCAGTTATCAGAGCAATCAGCCCCAGCATTTT; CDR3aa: CASSYQSNQPQHF
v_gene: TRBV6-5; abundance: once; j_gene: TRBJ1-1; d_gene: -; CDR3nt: TGTGCCAGCAGGGCAATGACAGGGAACACTGAAGCTTTCTTT; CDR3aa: CASRAMTGNTEAFF
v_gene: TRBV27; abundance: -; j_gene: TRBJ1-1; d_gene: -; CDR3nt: TGTGCCAGCAGCCGCGGCGGGGGGGCTGAGAACACTGAAGCTTTCTTT; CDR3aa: CASSRGGGAENTEAFF
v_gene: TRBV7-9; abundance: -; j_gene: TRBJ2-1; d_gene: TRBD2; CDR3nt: TGTGCCAGCAGCTTAGAAGGACTAGCCGATGAGCAGTTCTTC; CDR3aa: CASSLEGLADEQFF
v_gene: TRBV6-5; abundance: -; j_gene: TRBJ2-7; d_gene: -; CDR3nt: TGTGCCAGCAGTTACAGCCACGAGCAGTACTTC; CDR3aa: CASSYSHEQYF
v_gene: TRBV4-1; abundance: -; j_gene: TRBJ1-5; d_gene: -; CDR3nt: TGCGCCAGCAGCGGCGGATTGTCGAGCAATCAGCCCCAGCATTTT; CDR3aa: CASSGGLSSNQPQHF
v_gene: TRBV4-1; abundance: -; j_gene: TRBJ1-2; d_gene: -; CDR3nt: TGCGCCAGCAGCCAAGCCCCAGGGGATGGCTACACCTTC; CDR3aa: CASSQAPGDGYTF
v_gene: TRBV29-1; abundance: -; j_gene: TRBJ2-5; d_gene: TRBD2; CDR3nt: TGCAGCGTCTTAGCGGGAGGCGAGACCCAGTACTTC; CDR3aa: CSVLAGGETQYF
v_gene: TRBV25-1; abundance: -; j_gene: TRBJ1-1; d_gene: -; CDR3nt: TGTGCCAGCAGTGAAGCAGGGGTATTGAACACTGAAGCTTTCTTT; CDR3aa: CASSEAGVLNTEAFF
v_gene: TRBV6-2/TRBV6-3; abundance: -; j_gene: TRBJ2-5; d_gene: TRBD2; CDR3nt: TGTGCCAGCAGCCCCGGTGTAGCGGGAGCGGGGGAGACCCAGTACTTC; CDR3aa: CASSPGVAGAGETQYF